Included here is one T cell receptor beta chain sequence, with context. Its matching antigen is unknown. Coverage ceases 3 residues before the CDR3 finishes, and the germline J gene fills in the end. The data were obtained in a study of T cells in women clearing cervical HPV infection. Study summary: Cases: HPV16-related CIN3 or worse on histology, 2 invasive cancers. Study-level findings and limits: Timing of associations relative to infection is unclear; T-cell subsets were not isolated.

Generated by immunoSEQ multiplex PCR, the TCRdb table keeps only in-frame clones and is missing some. The ten top clones account for under 5.5%, within a sample of about 19,000 clones. Prevalent HPV16 infections were excluded; only incident single HPV16 infections included. The CDR3 loop spans 12 amino acids. From germline, CDR1 is DFQATT and CDR2 SNEGSKA (reference sequence). V was cut by 5 bases and J by 4 bases, with 9 bases left in between. This TCR derives from a woman between 18 and 75 years old with a cervical HPV16 infection that either progressed to CIN3+ or cleared (not recorded which). The genes are TRBV20-1 and TRBJ2-1, with TRBD2 as a possible D gene (5 bases). Sequencing used blood buffy coat. CDR3 region: CSAGTSYNEQFF. The DNA read from the CDR3 is TGCAGTGCTGGAACTAGTTACAATGAG.